The rows below give T cell receptor beta chains drawn from one sample of a study of T cells in Graves' hyperthyroidism and ophthalmopathy. Via MiXCR, TCRdb re-called the multiplex PCR reads, giving one row per CDR3 protein. The repertoire holds hundreds of thousands of distinct CDR3 sequences, roughly 32% seen once, with 31% in the top ten. The sample consisted of blood. All receptors derive from a middle-aged woman with Graves' hyperthyroidism. Both conserved end residues are part of each CDR3. A D gene is named only where the DNA matches it firmly. Clone size, where shown, is once, few, many, or a class for clones that have expanded.

v_gene: TRBV19
abundance: -
d_gene: TRBD1
j_gene: TRBJ2-7
len: 17
CDR3nt: TGTGCCAGTAGTTCACTACCGGGACAGGGGGAGACCTACGAGCAGTACTTC
CDR3aa: CASSSLPGQGETYEQYF

v_gene: TRBV6-6
abundance: many
d_gene: -
j_gene: TRBJ1-1
len: 12
CDR3nt: TGTGCCAGCACGCCGTGGAACACTGAAGCTTTCTTT
CDR3aa: CASTPWNTEAFF

v_gene: TRBV2
abundance: many
d_gene: -
j_gene: TRBJ1-3
len: 13
CDR3nt: TGTGCCAGCAGGCAAGACTCTGGAAACACCATATATTTT
CDR3aa: CASRQDSGNTIYF

v_gene: TRBV12-3/TRBV12-4
abundance: few
d_gene: -
j_gene: TRBJ1-4
len: 14
CDR3nt: TGTGCCAGCAGCCTAGGGGGGCATAATGAAAAACTGTTTTTT
CDR3aa: CASSLGGHNEKLFF

v_gene: TRBV25-1
abundance: many
d_gene: -
j_gene: TRBJ1-1
len: 14
CDR3nt: TGTGCCAGCAGTGAATATGGTGCGGGGTCCGAAGCTTTCTTT
CDR3aa: CASSEYGAGSEAFF

v_gene: TRBV29-1
abundance: -
d_gene: -
j_gene: TRBJ2-6
len: 13
CDR3nt: TGCAGCGGACAGGCGGCTGGGGCCAACGTCCTGACTTTC
CDR3aa: CSGQAAGANVLTF

v_gene: TRBV5-1
abundance: -
d_gene: -
j_gene: TRBJ1-3
len: 15
CDR3nt: TGCGCCAGCAGCCCCGGGACATTACCCGGACACACCATATATTTT
CDR3aa: CASSPGTLPGHTIYF

v_gene: TRBV9
abundance: -
d_gene: -
j_gene: TRBJ1-3
len: 16
CDR3nt: TGTGCCAGCAGCGTAGAGGGGGGGGGGACTGGAAACACCATACATTTT
CDR3aa: CASSVEGGGTGNTIHF

v_gene: TRBV19
abundance: few
d_gene: -
j_gene: TRBJ1-1
len: 11
CDR3nt: TGTGCCAGTCGGACGACCTTTGAAGCTTTCTTT
CDR3aa: CASRTTFEAFF

v_gene: TRBV4-3
abundance: -
d_gene: TRBD1
j_gene: TRBJ2-2
len: 15
CDR3nt: TGCGCCAGCAGCCAAGGGACAGGGGAGGCCGGGGAGCTGTTTTTT
CDR3aa: CASSQGTGEAGELFF

v_gene: TRBV7-2
abundance: -
d_gene: -
j_gene: TRBJ2-2
len: 14
CDR3nt: TGTGCCAGCAGCATAGGATACAGGGCCGGGGAGCTGTTTTTT
CDR3aa: CASSIGYRAGELFF

v_gene: TRBV24-1
abundance: -
d_gene: -
j_gene: TRBJ1-2
len: 12
CDR3nt: TGTGCCACCAGTGAGACGGAGCAAGGCTACACCTTC
CDR3aa: CATSETEQGYTF

v_gene: TRBV19
abundance: -
d_gene: TRBD1
j_gene: TRBJ2-2
len: 17
CDR3nt: TGTGCCAGTAGCTTAAGTCAGGGACAGGACAACACCGGGGAGCTGTTTTTT
CDR3aa: CASSLSQGQDNTGELFF

v_gene: TRBV29-1
abundance: many
d_gene: TRBD1
j_gene: TRBJ1-1
len: 10
CDR3nt: TGCAGCGACTCGACAGGGCCAGCTTTCTTT
CDR3aa: CSDSTGPAFF

v_gene: TRBV10-3
abundance: few
d_gene: -
j_gene: TRBJ2-2
len: 12
CDR3nt: TGTGCCATCAGTGAGTCGGGCGGGGAGCTGTTTTTT
CDR3aa: CAISESGGELFF

v_gene: TRBV7-9
abundance: many
d_gene: TRBD1
j_gene: TRBJ1-6
len: 15
CDR3nt: TGTGCCAGCAGCTTTAGACAGGGGGTTGATTCACCCCTCCACTTT
CDR3aa: CASSFRQGVDSPLHF

v_gene: TRBV29-1
abundance: many
d_gene: -
j_gene: TRBJ2-7
len: 13
CDR3nt: TGCAGCGTTGAAGATGACAGAACCTACGAGCAGTACTTC
CDR3aa: CSVEDDRTYEQYF

v_gene: TRBV7-2
abundance: -
d_gene: -
j_gene: TRBJ1-5
len: 16
CDR3nt: TGTGCCAGCAGTCCCTTTAGGGTCAGCGGCAATCAGCCCCAGCATTTT
CDR3aa: CASSPFRVSGNQPQHF

v_gene: TRBV29-1
abundance: -
d_gene: -
j_gene: TRBJ2-1
len: 11
CDR3nt: TGCAGCGTTGACCGTGACAATGAGCAGTTCTTC
CDR3aa: CSVDRDNEQFF

v_gene: TRBV6-5
abundance: -
d_gene: -
j_gene: TRBJ1-1
len: 16
CDR3nt: TGTGCCAGCAGTTACTCGGTGGGGGGTGGGGTGGCTGAAGCTTTCTTT
CDR3aa: CASSYSVGGGVAEAFF

v_gene: TRBV5-4
abundance: few
d_gene: -
j_gene: TRBJ1-4
len: 14
CDR3nt: TGTGCCAGCAGCCAGGACGACCACAGAGAAAAACTGTTTTTT
CDR3aa: CASSQDDHREKLFF

v_gene: TRBV19
abundance: many
d_gene: TRBD1
j_gene: TRBJ2-7
len: 14
CDR3nt: TGTGCCAGCAGACCGGGACAGGGGAGCTACGAGCAGTACTTC
CDR3aa: CASRPGQGSYEQYF

v_gene: TRBV6-5
abundance: few
d_gene: -
j_gene: TRBJ2-5
len: 16
CDR3nt: TGTGCCAGCATCCTTGTGGGGAGGGGGCGCGGGGAGACCCAGTACTTC
CDR3aa: CASILVGRGRGETQYF

v_gene: TRBV20-1
abundance: many
d_gene: -
j_gene: TRBJ2-5
len: 13
CDR3nt: TGCAGTGCTCGGACGTCCCTCCAAGAGACCCAGTACTTC
CDR3aa: CSARTSLQETQYF

v_gene: TRBV13
abundance: -
d_gene: -
j_gene: TRBJ1-4
len: 14
CDR3nt: TGTGCCAGCAGCTTAGAGGCAGGGTCTGAAAAACTGTTTTTT
CDR3aa: CASSLEAGSEKLFF

v_gene: TRBV25-1
abundance: -
d_gene: -
j_gene: TRBJ2-7
len: 12
CDR3nt: TGTGCCCCTGGGTATGGGGGGCGCGAGCAGTACTTC
CDR3aa: CAPGYGGREQYF

v_gene: TRBV19
abundance: many
d_gene: -
j_gene: TRBJ1-4
len: 14
CDR3nt: TGTGCCAGTAGTACTCTCCGGGGGGATGAAAAACTGTTTTTT
CDR3aa: CASSTLRGDEKLFF

v_gene: TRBV15
abundance: once
d_gene: TRBD2
j_gene: TRBJ2-3
len: 18
CDR3nt: TGTGCCACCAGCAGAACGAGACTAGCGGGGGGTAGCACAGATACGCAGTATTTT
CDR3aa: CATSRTRLAGGSTDTQYF

v_gene: TRBV10-1
abundance: many
d_gene: -
j_gene: TRBJ2-5
len: 15
CDR3nt: TGCGCCAGCAGTAGACTAGTGGGACCCGAGGAGACCCAGTACTTC
CDR3aa: CASSRLVGPEETQYF

v_gene: TRBV9
abundance: -
d_gene: TRBD1
j_gene: TRBJ2-7
len: 16
CDR3nt: TGTGCCAGCAGTGCGCAGGGGGCTATTGGCTACGGCGAGCAGTACTTC
CDR3aa: CASSAQGAIGYGEQYF

v_gene: TRBV7-7
abundance: many
d_gene: -
j_gene: TRBJ2-6
len: 14
CDR3nt: TGTGCTAGCAGCCCCACATCTGGGGCCAACGTCCTGACTTTC
CDR3aa: CASSPTSGANVLTF